This T cell receptor beta chain comes out of a study of naive and memory T cell subsets. The CDR3 is 11 residues long. Germline assignment: CDR1 SEHNR and CDR2 FQNEAQ (reference sequence). Trimming stripped 2 bases from V and 10 bases from J, with 6 bases between. This clonotype was counted a few times. The beta constant-region primer was an equimolar mix of two oligonucleotides covering TRBC1 and TRBC2. TCRdb processed the UMI-ligation and nested PCR reads anew with MiXCR; each CDR3 protein has one entry. The sample lists some 28,000 distinct CDR3 sequences, about 10% seen once, with roughly a sixth in the top ten.

The clonotype originates from a human donor in good health. The sample taken for sequencing was effector memory CD4+ T cells from blood. As to subset: effector memory, CD45RA- CD27-. J is TRBJ2-1 and V is TRBV7-9; no clear D. CDR3 in DNA: TGTGCCAGCAGCTTACACGGAGAGCAGTTCTTC. Amino acids: CASSLHGEQFF.